This TCR beta chain was sequenced in a study of shared clonotypes between healthy human individuals. The data were produced by immunoSEQ multiplex PCR, yet TCRdb's version contains in-frame clones alone and is incomplete. Of roughly 1,000,000 clones in the sample, approximately 80% were seen once. Study conclusions and caveats: Only blood samples were collected, and tissue repertoires likely differ.

The CDR3 runs 14 residues. The germline V and J ends were trimmed by 2 bases and 7 bases, with 14 bases remaining between them. CDR1 is MNHEY and CDR2 is SMNVEV in the germline V gene (reference sequence). Only a few counts were recorded for this clone. Its antigen is as yet unknown. The chain combines TRBV27 with TRBJ1-2; D remains unclear. The receptor was derived from a man between 18 and 29 years old in good health. Some clones in this sample may be carry-over from other donors' samples. Sequencing input: memory CD4+ T cells from PBMCs. Subset noted: CD45RA-negative fraction. For the CDR3, the DNA is TGTGCCAGCAGTTTAGGAGGAGGACGGGGTGGCTACACCTTC. Its protein is CASSLGGGRGGYTF.